One sample yielded the 19 T cell receptor beta chains listed below, sequenced in a study of Graves' ophthalmopathy and Graves' hyperthyroidism. Amplified material comprised TCR beta CDR3 regions derived from RNA transcripts. Second-round multiplex PCR followed a first-round RT-PCR using HTBI primers. TCRdb itself ran the multiplex PCR reads through MiXCR, one entry per CDR3 protein. The sample holds more than 1,000,000 distinct CDR3 sequences, roughly 35% seen once. Sequenced material: peripheral blood or thyroid tissue (not recorded which). The receptors come from an adult man with Graves' hyperthyroidism.

The rearrangement joins TRBV5-1 to TRBJ1-1; TRBD1 matches 7 bases. The CDR3 sequence is 14 residues long. Looked up from germline, CDR1 is SGHRS and CDR2 is YFSETQ. V gave up 1 base and J gave up 5 bases; unmatched junction bases: 5. The CDR3 spells CASSLTGAETEAFF. In DNA, the CDR3 is TGCGCCAGCAGCTTGACAGGGGCGGAAACTGAAGCTTTCTTT.

A remark on this clonotype: Given a much more abundant clone one base away, this may be a read error. CDR3 sequence: CASSYSWPGYEQYF. Written as DNA, the CDR3 is TGTGCCAGCAGTTACTCGTGGCCGGGATACGAGCAGTACTTC. V is TRBV6-6 and J is TRBJ2-7; a weak D match, TRBD2 (5 bases). Between the trimmed V and J ends, which lost 0 bases and 4 bases, there was a span of 10 bases. This CDR3 region has 14 residues. In germline, CDR1 is MNHNY, CDR2 SVGAGI (reference sequence).

This clonotype was found a few times. The CDR3 loop reads CAIRAISYNSPLHF. The CDR3 region has the DNA TGTGCCATCAGGGCAATCTCCTATAATTCACCCCTCCACTTT. V and J are TRBV10-3 and TRBJ1-6; D remains ambiguous. V lost 6 bases and J lost 0, with 6 bases in between. Germline V gene sequence: CDR1 ENHRY, CDR2 SYGVKD. This CDR3 spans 14 amino acids.

In its sample, this clonotype was seen a few times. The chain joins TRBV11-2 to TRBJ1-5; D perhaps matches TRBD1 (5 bases). CDR3 length equals 14 residues. Germline CDR1 is SGHAT and CDR2 is FQNNGV. Deletions cut 6 bases from V and 10 bases from J, with 19 bases between. The chain's CDR3 is CASSLLAYQGPQHF. The DNA of the CDR3 is TGTGCCAGCAGTTTGTTGGCGTACCAGGGCCCCCAGCATTTT.

This clonotype was counted ten times or more. V gene TRBV7-2 combines with J gene TRBJ1-1; D is unclear. V lost 1 base and J 0 bases, leaving 9 bases between the germline ends. Germline V gene data show CDR1 as SGHTA and CDR2 as FQGNSA. The CDR3 is made up of 15 amino acids. The CDR3 coding sequence is TGTGCCAGCAGCTTAGGCCAGCTAATGAACACTGAAGCTTTCTTT. Its protein is CASSLGQLMNTEAFF.

J is TRBJ2-2 and V is TRBV6-1, with 7 positions matching TRBD1. J lost 13 bases, V lost 3 bases, and 5 bases had no gene match. Germline-derived CDR1 and CDR2 are MNHNS and SASEGT. The CDR3 loop spans 12 amino acids. The CDR3 loop reads CASSDDRVWLFF. Here the CDR3 DNA reads TGTGCCAGCAGTGACGACAGGGTTTGGCTGTTTTTT.

This sequence joins TRBV28 and TRBJ1-2; TRBD1 matches at 9 bases. The germline V gene encodes CDR1 MDHEN and CDR2 SYDVKM. Trimming removed 5 bases from V and 3 bases from J; junction bases left unmatched: 13. The CDR3 has 17 residues. The CDR3 protein is CASSENRWGQGDYGYTF. The DNA for the CDR3 is TGTGCCAGCAGTGAAAACCGGTGGGGACAGGGCGACTATGGCTACACCTTC.

With regard to this clonotype: This may arise from a read error, as a much more abundant clone is one base away. The chain has TRBV20-1 and TRBJ2-7, with D unclear. Germline CDR1 DFQATT, CDR2 SNEGSKA (reference sequence). The CDR3 contains 14 residues. The V and J ends lost 0 bases and 2 bases respectively, with 11 bases between them. The CDR3 sequence: CSARDPGEPYEQYF. The CDR3 DNA reads as TGCAGTGCTAGAGATCCCGGAGAGCCCTACGAGCAGTACTTC.

This sequence joins TRBV29-1 and TRBJ2-7; tentative D call: TRBD2 (6 bases). The germline gives CDR1 SQVTM, CDR2 ANQGSEA. Deletions cut 3 bases from V and 5 bases from J, with 17 bases between. This CDR3 contains 14 residues. The CDR3 sequence: CSVDGRGSANEQYF. The DNA for the CDR3 is TGCAGCGTTGACGGTCGGGGGAGTGCTAACGAGCAGTACTTC.

As to this clonotype: With a much larger clone just one base away, this may be a read error. The chain recombines TRBV7-7 with TRBJ2-7; D is uncertain. The closer fit of TRBJ2-5 to the DNA end suggests the J call may be wrong. The CDR3 is made up of 14 amino acids. From germline, CDR1 is SSHAT and CDR2 FNYEAQ (reference sequence). Here the CDR3 DNA reads TGTGCCGGCAGCTTAGACACGCCCGGAGAGACCCAGTACTTC. It codes for CAGSLDTPGETQYF.

V gene TRBV10-3 combines with J gene TRBJ2-3; 9 bases agree with TRBD1. This CDR3 spans 13 amino acids. Germline V gene data show CDR1 as ENHRY and CDR2 as SYGVKD. Trimming removed 10 bases from V and 2 bases from J; junction bases left unmatched: 4. CDR3 nucleotides: TGTGCCAACCGGGACAGGGACACAGATACGCAGTATTTT. Its protein product is CANRDRDTDTQYF.

This clonotype was detected ten times or more. The rearrangement uses TRBV7-2 and TRBJ2-7; 7 bases are a match to TRBD2. The CDR3 length is 17 residues. Trimming took 1 base from V and 1 from J; bases not matched to a gene: 10. Germline CDR1 and CDR2: SGHTA and FQGNSA. The CDR3 nucleotides read TGTGCCAGCAGCTTAGAGGGGAGGCTAGCGGTTTCCTACGAGCAGTACTTC. It codes for CASSLEGRLAVSYEQYF.

This clonotype has a handful of counts. The chain couples TRBV2 to TRBJ1-2, with 7 nucleotides matching TRBD1. Trimming at V came to 7 bases and at J to 8 bases, leaving 7 bases not matched to a gene. Germline CDR1 and CDR2: SNHLY and FYNNEI. The CDR3 covers 12 residues. The CDR3 loop reads CASKGARRGYTF. The CDR3, as DNA: TGTGCCAGCAAGGGGGCGAGGCGGGGCTACACCTTC.

This clonotype was picked up many times. The rearrangement links TRBV7-2 to TRBJ2-5; TRBD2 is a possible D gene (5 bases). CDR3 size: 16 residues. Germline CDR1 SGHTA, CDR2 FQGNSA. Trimming left V 0 bases short and J 4 bases short, with 15 bases between. CDR3 amino acids: CASSLAATGGLETQYF. For the CDR3, the DNA is TGTGCCAGCAGCTTAGCTGCGACGGGCGGACTAGAGACCCAGTACTTC.

This clonotype was counted only a few times. The chain employs TRBV5-1 and TRBJ2-7, with 9 bases that match TRBD1. V was clipped by 2 bases and J by 3 bases; unmatched bases: 15. CDR1 SGHRS and CDR2 YFSETQ come from the germline V gene. This CDR3 has 18 residues. The CDR3 is CASSFVGSTTGGVYEQYF. The CDR3 bases are TGCGCCAGCAGCTTCGTAGGTTCTACTACAGGGGGCGTCTACGAGCAGTACTTC.

This clonotype was seen a few times. The chain is built from TRBV6-2 or TRBV6-3 and TRBJ2-7; no definite D call. Trimming stripped 2 bases from V and 9 bases from J, with 17 bases between. The CDR3 sequence is 14 residues long. Germline CDR1 reads MNHEY; CDR2 reads SVGEGT. CDR3 nucleotide sequence: TGTGCCAGCAGTTACGAAACCTTCACCGGTGGGCAGTACTTC. It specifies CASSYETFTGGQYF.

This clonotype has at least ten counts. The CDR3 is CASSSTDSSNQPQHF. CDR3 sequence (DNA): TGTGCCAGCAGCTCGACGGACAGTAGCAATCAGCCCCAGCATTTT. This chain links TRBV7-9 with TRBJ1-5; a weak D match, TRBD1 (6 bases). This CDR3 has 15 amino acids. Per germline, CDR1 SEHNR and CDR2 FQNEAQ (reference sequence). V was cut by 4 bases and J by 0 bases, with 10 bases left in between.

This clonotype was seen only a few times. V and J are TRBV10-3 and TRBJ1-5; 8 bases line up with TRBD1. CDR1 and CDR2 from the germline V gene are ENHRY and SYGVKD. This CDR3 spans 14 amino acids. Germline trimming cut 8 bases from V and 6 bases from J; bases unmatched to any gene: 9. Written as DNA, the CDR3 is TGTGCCATCGGGGCAGGGGGCCGCGTTCAGCCCCAGCATTTT. This sequence encodes CAIGAGGRVQPQHF.

This chain uses TRBV9 with TRBJ2-5; 9 nucleotides agree with TRBD2. Germline trimming cut 1 base from V and 1 base from J; bases unmatched to any gene: 2. CDR1 is SGDLS and CDR2 is YYNGEE in the germline V gene. CDR3 length: 15 amino acids. CDR3 in DNA: TGTGCCAGCAGCGTATCGACTAGCGGCCAAGAGACCCAGTACTTC. Amino acids: CASSVSTSGQETQYF.